This passage covers 27 T cell receptor beta chains from one sample sequenced in a study of CD8 T cells in ankylosing spondylitis (dated by TCRdb to 2017 to 2019). The library was prepared using 5' RACE. Sequencing relied on an Illumina HiSeq 2500. TCRdb's own reprocessing of the public reads used fastp at Q25 and MiXCR and kept productive beta chains. Rows with one shared CDR3 protein collapse into an entry with the most common genes and DNA. The sample profile shows around 130,000 distinct CDR3 sequences; roughly 15% of them were found once. Around 3% of the sample goes to the ten largest clones. Sample: blood, either unsorted or a sorted T cell fraction (not recorded which). The source is a female donor with ankylosing spondylitis or in good health (not recorded which).

The CDR3 DNA is TGTGCCAGCAGTCCACTTATGACCTATGGCTACACCTTC. This translates into CASSPLMTYGYTF. This chain uses TRBV28 with TRBJ1-2; D not certain. This CDR3 contains 13 residues. The V end was cut by 5 bases, the J end by 4 bases, with 11 bases between. Germline CDR1 is MDHEN and CDR2 is SYDVKM.

This clonotype was detected only a few times. The rearrangement links TRBV20-1 to TRBJ2-1, with 8 bases matching TRBD2. The junction had 6 bases not matched to a gene; V was cut back by 4 bases and J by 4 bases. Germline CDR1 is DFQATT and CDR2 is SNEGSKA (reference sequence). The CDR3 loop spans 14 amino acids. The CDR3 DNA reads TGCAGTGCTACCGAAGCGGGGGTATACAATGAGCAGTTCTTC. This sequence encodes CSATEAGVYNEQFF.

Concerning this clonotype itself: Possible read error: a much larger clone is one base away. The chain joins TRBV5-1 to TRBJ1-5; D unresolved. The V and J ends lost 3 bases and 0 bases respectively, with 7 bases between them. Germline V gene sequence: CDR1 SGHRS, CDR2 YFSETQ. The CDR3 consists of 14 residues. CDR3 in amino acids: CASSSIASNQPQHF. For the CDR3, the DNA is TGCGCCAGCAGCTCGATAGCTAGCAATCAGCCCCAGCATTTT.

This clonotype showed up many times. The chain combines TRBV20-1 with TRBJ1-3, with TRBD1 matching 7 bases. This CDR3 has 17 amino acids. Trimming took 3 bases from V and 1 from J; bases not matched to a gene: 12. Germline-derived CDR1 and CDR2 are DFQATT and SNEGSKA (reference sequence). The CDR3 sequence: CSASDVRDSASGNTIYF. The CDR3 DNA is TGCAGTGCTAGTGATGTACGGGACAGCGCTTCTGGAAACACCATATATTTT.

The J gene is TRBJ2-7, the V gene TRBV18; 9 nucleotides match TRBD2. CDR3 length: 17 residues. Germline CDR1 reads KGHSH; CDR2 reads LQKENI. The J segment lost 3 bases and the V segment lost 4 bases, leaving 13 bases of the junction unmatched. CDR3 loop: CASSRAAGTSIIYEQYF. The CDR3 nucleotides read TGTGCCAGCTCACGGGCCGCCGGGACTAGCATTATCTACGAGCAGTACTTC.

The rearrangement joins TRBV11-3 to TRBJ2-1; D unresolved. The ends were cut back, 4 bases at V and 1 base at J, with 8 bases in the middle. This CDR3 contains 14 residues. In germline, CDR1 is SGHNT, CDR2 YENEEA. The CDR3 region has the DNA TGTGCCAGCAGCTCCCAAGGGTCCTACAATGAGCAGTTCTTC. Amino acid sequence: CASSSQGSYNEQFF.

In this sample, this clonotype turned up a few times. The V call is TRBV12-3 or TRBV12-4, the J call TRBJ2-3; a weak D match, TRBD2 (6 bases). The CDR3 spans 14 residues. Trimming pared 1 base from V and 3 bases from J, leaving 8 bases between. Written as DNA, the CDR3 is TGTGCCAGCAGTTTAGATCTAGCGACAGATACGCAGTATTTT. It specifies CASSLDLATDTQYF.

The chain combines TRBV10-3 with TRBJ2-7; TRBD1 might be the D (6 bases). There are 14 residues in the CDR3. Germline V gives CDR1 ENHRY, CDR2 SYGVKD. Trimming removed 5 bases at V and 2 bases at J, with 13 bases between. The CDR3 DNA reads as TGTGCCATCAGTCCACGGGACACGACCTACGAGCAGTACTTC. This gives the protein CAISPRDTTYEQYF.

This clonotype was detected only a few times. The chain links TRBV20-1 to TRBJ2-4; the D is unclear. The CDR3 runs to 13 residues. V shed 1 base and J shed 5 bases, with 9 bases lying between them. The V gene's germline CDR1 is DFQATT and CDR2 SNEGSKA (reference sequence). The CDR3, as DNA: TGCAGTGCTAGAGGGGTAACGGAAAACATTCAGTACTTC. It translates to CSARGVTENIQYF.

About this clonotype: A single base separates this from a much larger clone, so it may be a read error. This chain links TRBV29-1 with TRBJ2-7, with D possibly being TRBD1 (5 bases). The CDR3 is made up of 11 amino acids. Germline V gene sequence: CDR1 SQVTM, CDR2 ANQGSEA. CDR3 in DNA: TGCAGCGTCGAAGGGCAGGGCTGGCAGTACTTC. This sequence encodes CSVEGQGWQYF.

CDR3 sequence (DNA): TGCAGTGCCGTCGGGGGTTCACAAGAGACCCAGTACTTC. This sequence encodes CSAVGGSQETQYF. V usage is TRBV20-1 and J usage is TRBJ2-5; TRBD2 might be the D (6 bases). Trimming took off 6 bases at V and 2 bases at J, with 13 bases between the two ends. There are 13 residues in the CDR3. Germline assignment: CDR1 DFQATT and CDR2 SNEGSKA (reference sequence).

In DNA form, the CDR3 reads TGTGCCTGGGATAGGACAGGGGGTAATCAGCCCCAGCATTTT. This codes for CAWDRTGGNQPQHF. J is TRBJ1-5 and V is TRBV30; 10 positions agree with TRBD1. CDR3 length: 14 amino acids. The germline V gene encodes CDR1 GTSNPN and CDR2 SVGIG (reference sequence). With 5 bases clipped from V and 4 bases from J, the junction kept 5 bases outside the gene matches.

The chain links TRBV2 to TRBJ1-2; a weak D match, TRBD1 (6 bases). The germline V and J ends were trimmed by 6 bases and 2 bases, with 13 bases remaining between them. Germline-derived CDR1 and CDR2 are SNHLY and FYNNEI. CDR3 length equals 14 residues. CDR3 nucleotides: TGTGCCAGCAGACAGGGCCTTGAGAACTATGGCTACACCTTC. It translates to CASRQGLENYGYTF.

The V gene is TRBV30, the J gene TRBJ1-1, with TRBD1 identical over 9 bases. The CDR3 has 11 amino acids. The junction had 5 bases not matched to a gene; V was cut back by 8 bases and J by 7 bases. The germline V gene has CDR1 GTSNPN and CDR2 SVGIG (reference sequence). CDR3 protein: CARQGEVEAFF. The CDR3 DNA reads as TGTGCCCGACAGGGGGAAGTTGAAGCTTTCTTT.

Of note for this clonotype: Given a much more abundant clone one base away, this may be a read error. This chain uses TRBV7-3 with TRBJ2-1; D call uncertain. The CDR3 runs 13 residues. Germline loops: CDR1 SGHTA, CDR2 FQGTGA. CDR3 DNA sequence: TGTGCCAGCAGCTTCTCCACAAACAATGCGCAGTTCTTC. The encoded protein is CASSFSTNNAQFF.

The chain couples TRBV27 to TRBJ2-7; D may be TRBD1 or TRBD2 (5 bases each). Trimming shortened V by 5 bases and J by 1 base, and 15 bases separated the two germline ends. From germline, CDR1 is MNHEY and CDR2 SMNVEV (reference sequence). The CDR3 totals 15 residues. CDR3 protein: CASSPTGTVSYEQYF. The CDR3 DNA sequence: TGTGCCAGCAGTCCCACGGGGACGGTATCCTACGAGCAGTACTTC.

This clonotype was found many times. The rearrangement uses TRBV7-2 and TRBJ2-1; 7 nucleotides agree with TRBD2. V was pared by 0 bases and J by 6 bases, with 14 bases of the junction left unmatched. This CDR3 spans 18 amino acids. CDR1 is SGHTA and CDR2 is FQGNSA in the germline V gene. The CDR3 nucleotides are TGTGCCAGCAGCTTAGCGCCGGGACTACCACTGCAGGGCAATGAGCAGTTCTTC. Translation: CASSLAPGLPLQGNEQFF. The entire variable domain, with the rest obtained from reference TRBV7-2 and TRBJ2-1, is as follows: GAGVSQSPSNKVTEKGKDVELRCDPISGHTALYWYRQSLGQGLEFLIYFQGNSAPDKSGLPSDRFSAERTGGSVSTLTIQRTQQEDSAVYLCASSLAPGLPLQGNEQFFGPGTRLTVL.

In this sample, this clonotype turned up many times. The chain has TRBV12-3 or TRBV12-4 and TRBJ1-1, with unresolved D. The CDR3 has 12 amino acids. V lost 8 bases to trimming and J lost 1 base, with 8 bases between them. CDR3 DNA sequence: TGTGCCAGCGCACAGTCGAACACTGAAGCTTTCTTT. As protein: CASAQSNTEAFF.

V and J are TRBV25-1 and TRBJ2-1; the match to TRBD2 covers 7 bases. Germline values: CDR1 MGHDK, CDR2 SYGVNS. The CDR3 has 15 residues. Trimming took 5 bases from V and 2 from J; bases not matched to a gene: 6. The DNA of the CDR3 is TGTGCCAGCAGTAGGGGCGGGAGAACCTACAATGAGCAGTTCTTC. Its protein product is CASSRGGRTYNEQFF.

This clonotype was counted a few times. V and J are TRBV29-1 and TRBJ2-5; no reliable D call. This CDR3 is 9 amino acids long. Germline CDR1 SQVTM, CDR2 ANQGSEA. The V end was cut by 6 bases, the J end by 8 bases, with 7 bases between. For the CDR3, the DNA is TGCAGCGTCGATCCCACCCAGTACTTC. Residues: CSVDPTQYF.

This clonotype was seen more than once but under ten times. This chain connects TRBV3-1 to TRBJ2-7; D gene ambiguous. Trimming took off 3 bases at V and 8 bases at J, with 11 bases between the two ends. The CDR3 has 12 amino acids. CDR1 is LGHDT, CDR2 YNNKEL, per germline (reference sequence). DNA for the CDR3: TGTGCCAGCAGCCATTCTGAAAATCAGCAGTACTTC. It is translated as CASSHSENQQYF.

This clonotype was counted ten times or more. V usage is TRBV6-2 or TRBV6-3 and J usage is TRBJ2-7; a possible D gene is TRBD2 (5 bases). CDR3 length: 13 residues. In germline, CDR1 is MNHEY, CDR2 SVGEGT. V lost 6 bases to trimming and J lost 6 bases, with 15 bases between them. The CDR3 here is CASSYGLLREQYF. The CDR3, as DNA: TGTGCCAGCAGCTACGGACTGCTACGCGAGCAGTACTTC.

This clonotype was seen repeatedly, ten times or more. The chain links TRBV15 to TRBJ2-7; a weak D match, TRBD2 (5 bases). V was clipped by 0 bases and J by 0 bases, with 12 bases between them. Per germline, CDR1 LNHNV and CDR2 YYDKDF (reference sequence). The CDR3 contains 16 residues. The CDR3: CATSRDITGSSYEQYF. DNA of the CDR3: TGTGCCACCAGCAGAGATATAACGGGGAGCTCCTACGAGCAGTACTTC.

There are a few counts of this clonotype. The chain couples TRBV7-2 to TRBJ2-3; 7 nucleotides match TRBD2. J gave up 1 base and V 0 bases, and 1 base lay outside the gene matches. CDR3 size: 15 residues. CDR1 and CDR2 (germline): SGHTA, FQGNSA. The CDR3 loop is CASSLAAGGTDTQYF. The DNA of the CDR3 is TGTGCCAGCAGCTTAGCGGCGGGGGGCACAGATACGCAGTATTTT.

For this clonotype: An end of the junction differs from the germline gene, which may be a read error. V gene TRBV15 combines with J gene TRBJ2-1, with TRBD2 as a possible D gene (7 bases). This CDR3 is built from 16 residues. Germline CDR1 reads LNHNV; CDR2 reads YYDKDF (reference sequence). The CDR3 nucleotides are TGTGCCACCAGCCCCCCGGCGGGGGCCCCCTACTATGAGCAGTTCTTC. This codes for CATSPPAGAPYYEQFF.

This clonotype has at least ten counts. CDR3 protein: CSALTTETYEQYF. Written as DNA, the CDR3 is TGCAGTGCTCTGACGACAGAGACCTACGAGCAGTACTTC. V gene TRBV20-1 combines with J gene TRBJ2-7; a possible D gene is TRBD1 (5 bases). Germline V gene data show CDR1 as DFQATT and CDR2 as SNEGSKA (reference sequence). V lost 5 bases, J lost 2 bases, and 13 bases lay in between. CDR3 length: 13 residues.

A few counts support this clonotype. V usage is TRBV6-5 and J usage is TRBJ1-1; a possible D gene is TRBD1 (6 bases). With 4 bases removed from V and 0 bases from J, the gap between germline ends came to 12 bases. This CDR3 is 15 amino acids long. Germline V CDR1 and CDR2: MNHEY, SVGAGI. The CDR3 sequence is CASSLGQTMNTEAFF. The CDR3 coding sequence is TGTGCCAGCAGTTTAGGACAGACTATGAACACTGAAGCTTTCTTT.